This T cell receptor beta chain appears in the sequencing data of a study of graft-versus-host responses after intestinal transplantation. Study details: The recipients all started with anti-thymocyte globulin induction and then took tacrolimus and steroids for two to four years.

V was pared by 0 bases and J by 3 bases, with 12 bases between. Germline loops: CDR1 LNHNV, CDR2 YYDKDF (reference sequence). The CDR3 sequence is 15 residues long. Here immunoSEQ multiplex PCR was the method, and the copy in TCRdb shows in-frame clones only, minus some. Among around 120,000 clones listed, approximately 92% were seen once. This clone was seen once. The target antigen is unknown. This sequence was found in a human donor who received an intestinal transplant. The V call is TRBV15, the J call TRBJ2-7; possibly TRBD2 for D (5 bases). The sample in question was unstimulated CD4+ T cells sorted from spleen or lymph node cells, obtained before intestinal transplant. The CDR3 nucleotides are TGTGCCACCAGCAGAGATGACGGGGTTTTCTACGAGCAGTACTTC. Protein: CATSRDDGVFYEQYF.